The present entry profiles one T cell receptor (beta chain) with its context. The antigen is unknown. At one end, the junction sequence differs from germline, possibly due to a read error. cDNA specific to TCR beta was made from 500 ng of total RNA, with a constant-region primer employed for priming. Researchers made the TCR beta libraries by running three nested multiplex PCR rounds with slightly modified ARM-PCR. In the first two PCR rounds, TRBV1-TRBV30 forward primers were paired with a C-beta reverse primer, and each round lasted approximately 9 cycles. TCRdb processed the multiplex PCR reads anew with MiXCR; each CDR3 protein has one entry. The sample holds around 99,000 distinct CDR3 sequences, approximately 72% seen once. These data belong to a study of tumor-infiltrating lymphocytes in primary liver carcinoma. The CDR3 consists of 16 residues. In germline, CDR1 is WSHSY, CDR2 SAAADI. Study conclusions and caveats: Compared with tumor region pairs, tumor-adjacent and tumor-blood pairs overlapped less.

Scientists recovered RNA and DNA together from about 20-30 mg of unsorted bulk tissue. Primary liver carcinoma in the patients was surgically resected. Source material: tumor-adjacent normal liver tissue. The V call is TRBV10-2, the J call TRBJ1-2; possibly TRBD1 for D (5 bases). The source of this sequence is a man aged 40-49 years with primary liver carcinoma and hepatitis B virus infection. The CDR3 DNA follows: TGCGCTAGCAGTGATGGAGGGGACGGGGGTCACTATGGCTACACCTTC. It yields the protein CASSDGGDGGHYGYTF.